A selection of T cell receptor beta chains follows, all from one sample in a study of control samples from healthy donors and cancer patients. Clones were sequenced by immunoSEQ multiplex PCR, and TCRdb holds only the in-frame ones, with some missing. The table includes 60,000 to 85,000 clones, 85% to 95% detected once. Sequenced sample: blood. The receptor source for this set is a woman aged 60 to 75 in good health. Both conserved end residues are part of each CDR3. A D gene is named only where the DNA matches it firmly. The listing skips clone size in some rows; elsewhere it reads once, few, many or a size class.

>once|-|TRBV6-5|TRBJ2-3
TGTGCCAGCAAAGAGGGGGGCGCAGATACGCAGTATTTT
CASKEGGADTQYF
>-|-|TRBV4-3|TRBJ1-2
TGCGCCAGCAGCCAAGATGGTGGGCATTTTGGGGATAACTATGGCTACACCTTC
CASSQDGGHFGDNYGYTF
>-|TRBD2|TRBV18|TRBJ2-1
TGTGCCAGCTCACCACTGACTAGCGGAGACAATGAGCAGTTCTTC
CASSPLTSGDNEQFF
>-|TRBD1|TRBV7-2|TRBJ1-5
TGTGCCAGCAGCTCACAGGGGAATCAGCCCCAGCATTTT
CASSSQGNQPQHF
>-|-|TRBV7-2|TRBJ1-1
TGTGCCAGCAGCAAAGGACAGCTCACTGAAGCTTTCTTT
CASSKGQLTEAFF
>-|-|TRBV4-1|TRBJ2-3
TGCGCCAGCAGCATGAAGGGGGCAGATACGCAGTATTTT
CASSMKGADTQYF
>-|-|TRBV4-2|TRBJ2-2
TGTGCCAGCAGCCAAGAACGGGCCATAAACACCGGGGAGCTGTTTTTT
CASSQERAINTGELFF
>-|TRBD2|TRBV5-1|TRBJ2-1
TGCGCCAGCAGCTCGCCCGGGACTAGGTCCAATGAGCAGTTCTTC
CASSSPGTRSNEQFF
>few|TRBD1|TRBV19|TRBJ1-5
TGTGCCAGTGAGGACAGGGGTGGGCAGCCCCAGCATTTT
CASEDRGGQPQHF
>-|-|TRBV11-2|TRBJ2-3
TGTGCCAGCAGCTTAGGTTACACAGATACGCAGTATTTT
CASSLGYTDTQYF